The entry below describes one T cell receptor (beta chain). The junction shows a germline mismatch at one end, possibly a read error. The data were obtained in a study of identical twins. From the 5' RACE reads, TCRdb called clonotypes with MiXCR, one entry per CDR3 protein. The table includes 420,000 or so distinct CDR3 sequences, roughly 20% detected once. The germline gives CDR1 SGHTA, CDR2 FQGNSA. The CDR3 is 13 amino acids. The clonotype was recovered from a middle-aged man in good health. The V and J genes are TRBV7-2 and TRBJ2-2; perhaps TRBD1 as D (6 bases). Sequencing input: naive T cells sorted from blood. The chain's CDR3 is CSSSQGHLGELFF. The DNA for the CDR3 is TGTTCCAGCAGCCAGGGACACCTCGGGGAGCTGTTTTTT.